These T cell receptor beta chains were read from a single sample in a study of CD8 T cells in Susac syndrome. Each CDR3 protein is one row after TCRdb ran MiXCR on the immunoSEQ multiplex PCR reads. The data hold under 200,000 distinct CDR3 sequences, with 95% observed a single time. Sequenced input: CD8+ T cells from PBMCs. The receptors come from a human donor with Susac syndrome. CDR3s include the opening cysteine and the closing phenylalanine or tryptophan. A D gene is named only where the DNA matches it firmly. Size tells how often a clone was seen (once, few, many) or the class of an expanded clone, and some rows leave it out.

V gene	D gene	J gene	clone size	CDR3 protein	CDR3 DNA
TRBV5-6	TRBD1	TRBJ2-7	.	CASSLRWDRTYEQYF	TGTGCCAGCAGCTTGCGATGGGACAGAACCTACGAGCAGTACTTC
TRBV15	.	TRBJ1-5	.	CATSRDRPGTSNQPQHF	TGTGCCACCAGCAGAGATCGTCCGGGGACTAGCAATCAGCCCCAGCATTTT
TRBV9	TRBD1	TRBJ1-1	.	CASSAGTGDTEAFF	TGTGCCAGCAGCGCTGGGACAGGGGACACTGAAGCTTTCTTT
TRBV9	TRBD2	TRBJ2-1	.	CASSVATTSHEQFF	TGTGCCAGCAGCGTAGCTACGACTAGCCATGAGCAGTTCTTC
TRBV7-8	.	TRBJ1-1	.	CASSLSTSWGTEAFF	TGTGCCAGCAGCCTCAGCACGAGTTGGGGCACTGAAGCTTTCTTT
TRBV28	.	TRBJ2-1	.	CASTRRDGTYNEQFF	TGTGCCAGCACTCGGCGGGACGGAACCTACAATGAGCAGTTCTTC
TRBV5-6	.	TRBJ2-7	.	CASSFGRAYEQYF	TGTGCCAGCAGCTTCGGACGGGCCTACGAGCAGTACTTC
TRBV30	.	TRBJ2-7	.	CAWSVDRFYEQYF	TGTGCCTGGAGTGTAGACAGGTTCTACGAGCAGTACTTC
TRBV5-6	.	TRBJ2-5	.	CASSLDDLQETQYF	TGTGCCAGCAGCTTGGACGATTTACAAGAGACCCAGTACTTC
TRBV5-1	.	TRBJ2-4	.	CASSLASGAHLYIQYF	TGCGCCAGCAGCTTGGCTTCGGGGGCGCATCTGTACATTCAGTACTTC
TRBV28	.	TRBJ2-5	.	CASSFRDTNQETQYF	TGTGCCAGCAGTTTCCGGGACACTAACCAAGAGACCCAGTACTTC
TRBV12-5	.	TRBJ1-2	.	CASGSGGGQGQGYTF	TGTGCTAGTGGTTCTGGGGGGGGGCAGGGCCAGGGCTACACCTTC
TRBV5-1	TRBD1	TRBJ1-2	.	CASSLDRGHGYTF	TGCGCCAGCAGCTTGGACAGGGGGCATGGCTACACCTTC
TRBV28	TRBD2	TRBJ2-1	.	CASSLETSGISYNEQFF	TGTGCCAGCAGTTTAGAGACTAGCGGGATTTCCTACAATGAGCAGTTCTTC
TRBV5-6	.	TRBJ1-5	.	CASSPSGHQPQHF	TGTGCCAGCAGCCCATCGGGTCATCAGCCCCAGCATTTT
TRBV5-6	TRBD1	TRBJ2-5	.	CASSIGTGARDDQETQYF	TGTGCCAGCAGCATTGGGACAGGGGCCCGAGATGACCAAGAGACCCAGTACTTC
TRBV30	TRBD2	TRBJ2-1	.	CAWSVPLAEGFYNEQFF	TGTGCCTGGAGTGTACCGCTAGCGGAGGGTTTCTACAATGAGCAGTTCTTC
TRBV5-1	TRBD1	TRBJ2-7	.	CASSLPTGNIAEQYF	TGCGCCAGCAGCTTACCGACAGGGAATATCGCCGAGCAGTACTTC
TRBV9	.	TRBJ2-7	.	CASSGGAGEIDEQYF	TGTGCCAGCAGTGGGGGGGCGGGAGAAATCGACGAGCAGTACTTC
TRBV7-9	TRBD2	TRBJ2-1	.	CASSFPSAGGYNEQFF	TGTGCCAGCAGCTTCCCTTCAGCGGGAGGGTACAATGAGCAGTTCTTC
TRBV9	.	TRBJ2-5	.	CASSATGTQETQYF	TGTGCCAGCAGCGCCACCGGGACCCAAGAGACCCAGTACTTC
TRBV6-1	.	TRBJ1-1	.	CASSETTNTEAFF	TGTGCCAGCAGTGAAACTACGAACACTGAAGCTTTCTTT
TRBV7-9	.	TRBJ1-1	.	CASSSTTGNTEAFF	TGTGCCAGCAGCTCTACGACTGGGAACACTGAAGCTTTCTTT
TRBV29-1	.	TRBJ2-1	.	CSVGSNSYNEQFF	TGCAGCGTTGGTTCAAATTCCTACAATGAGCAGTTCTTC
TRBV28	TRBD1	TRBJ2-2	.	CASSSPGTGSTGELFF	TGTGCCAGCAGCTCACCAGGGACAGGGAGTACCGGGGAGCTGTTTTTT
TRBV20-1	.	TRBJ2-5	.	CSAGRTAQETQYF	TGCAGTGCTGGCCGGACAGCCCAAGAGACCCAGTACTTC
TRBV7-8	.	TRBJ2-5	.	CASSRLSGRETQYF	TGTGCCAGCAGCCGATTATCGGGGCGGGAGACCCAGTACTTC
TRBV4-2	TRBD2	TRBJ2-7	.	CASSQDPGLADEQYF	TGTGCCAGCAGCCAAGATCCGGGACTAGCCGACGAGCAGTACTTC
TRBV20-1	.	TRBJ2-7	.	CSARVPLYEQYF	TGCAGTGCTAGAGTGCCCTTATACGAGCAGTACTTC
TRBV15	.	TRBJ2-5	.	CATSEQGLQETQYF	TGTGCCACCAGCGAACAGGGACTCCAAGAGACCCAGTACTTC
TRBV24-1	.	TRBJ2-3	.	CATSDASGGTDTQYF	TGTGCCACCAGTGATGCCAGCGGTGGCACAGATACGCAGTATTTT
TRBV12-3/TRBV12-4	.	TRBJ2-1	.	CASNSRSRSYNEQFF	TGTGCCAGCAATTCTCGGTCTAGATCCTACAATGAGCAGTTCTTC
TRBV3-1	TRBD1	TRBJ2-7	.	CASSQFRHRDRQYF	TGTGCCAGCAGCCAATTCCGACACAGGGACAGACAGTACTTC
TRBV28	.	TRBJ2-3	.	CASSIEGATDTQYF	TGTGCCAGCAGTATAGAAGGAGCAACAGATACGCAGTATTTT
TRBV20-1	.	TRBJ2-1	.	CSAYGEFYNEQFF	TGCAGTGCGTATGGGGAATTCTACAATGAGCAGTTCTTC
TRBV15	TRBD1	TRBJ1-1	.	CATSWGQGNTEAFF	TGTGCCACCAGCTGGGGACAGGGGAACACTGAAGCTTTCTTT
TRBV30	.	TRBJ2-7	.	CAWSRDGSYEQYF	TGTGCCTGGAGTAGGGACGGGTCCTACGAGCAGTACTTC
TRBV28	TRBD2	TRBJ2-7	.	CASFPRGGSYEQYF	TGTGCCAGCTTCCCTCGGGGGGGCTCCTACGAGCAGTACTTC
TRBV4-1	.	TRBJ1-5	.	CASSQEGGGNQPQHF	TGCGCCAGCAGCCAAGAGGGAGGGGGCAATCAGCCCCAGCATTTT
TRBV7-3	.	TRBJ2-3	.	CASSSGIDSTDTQYF	TGTGCCAGCAGCTCTGGGATTGACTCCACAGATACGCAGTATTTT
TRBV13	TRBD1	TRBJ1-6	.	CASSLDKGANDAPLHF	TGTGCCAGCAGCTTAGATAAGGGGGCGAATGACGCACCCCTCCACTTT
TRBV3-1	TRBD2	TRBJ2-1	.	CASSQDLGTTTEQFF	TGTGCCAGCAGCCAAGATTTGGGGACTACCACTGAGCAGTTCTTC
TRBV28	.	TRBJ1-5	once	CASSTISNQPQHF	TGTGCCAGCAGTACAATTAGCAATCAGCCCCAGCATTTT
TRBV3-1	.	TRBJ1-5	.	CASSQDLGGSRQPQHF	TGTGCCAGCAGCCAAGATCTGGGGGGGTCGCGGCAGCCCCAGCATTTT
TRBV7-6	TRBD2	TRBJ2-1	.	CASSFLLAGESNEQFF	TGTGCCAGCAGCTTCCTACTAGCGGGAGAGAGCAATGAGCAGTTCTTC
TRBV15	.	TRBJ1-5	once	CATSRDSSNQPQHF	TGTGCCACCAGCAGGGACAGTAGCAATCAGCCCCAGCATTTT
TRBV3-1	.	TRBJ2-7	.	CASSQAFSEGLYEQYF	TGTGCCAGCAGCCAAGCTTTCTCCGAGGGGCTCTACGAGCAGTACTTC
TRBV15	.	TRBJ2-1	.	CATSQPGLLNEQFF	TGTGCCACCAGCCAACCGGGGCTTCTGAATGAGCAGTTCTTC
TRBV6-5	.	TRBJ2-1	.	CASSYSLGYEQFF	TGTGCCAGCAGTTACTCTCTAGGATATGAGCAGTTCTTC
TRBV3-1	TRBD2	TRBJ2-7	.	CASSHGSGSLQQEQYF	TGTGCCAGCAGCCATGGGAGCGGGAGCCTTCAGCAGGAGCAGTACTTC
TRBV20-1	.	TRBJ1-2	.	CSANQADASDYGYTF	TGCAGTGCTAATCAGGCCGACGCCTCGGACTATGGCTACACCTTC
TRBV6-1	.	TRBJ1-2	.	CAGRSLDYGYTF	TGTGCCGGCCGTTCCCTTGACTATGGCTACACCTTC